The rows below give T cell receptor beta chains drawn from one sample of a study of spatial heterogeneity in lung cancer. TCRdb fed the 5' RACE reads into MiXCR, producing one record per CDR3 protein. Of around 47,000 distinct CDR3 sequences in the sample, 6.5% to 7.5% were seen once. Specimen: PBMCs, collected at follow-up. These receptors were taken from a female donor with early-stage non-small cell lung cancer. Both conserved end residues are trimmed from each CDR3.

j_call,v_call,cdr3_aa
TRBJ1-1,TRBV6-6,ASSSLQGHTEAF
TRBJ2-5,TRBV7-3,ASSLSAGQETQY
TRBJ1-2,TRBV5-1,ASSLYTEDYGYT
TRBJ2-3,TRBV6-2/TRBV6-3,PPPGDTQY
TRBJ1-2,TRBV9,ASSVDVTDSYGYT
TRBJ2-1,TRBV7-3,ASSLTNEGGGQF
TRBJ1-6,TRBV3-1,ASSRIQGGSSPLH
TRBJ1-3,TRBV6-5,ASTLTRGSGNTIY
TRBJ2-7,TRBV6-5,ASSYSPQGGYEQY
TRBJ2-7,TRBV7-9,ASSLVQDSYEQY
TRBJ2-7,TRBV10-3,AISTRTGEDEQY
TRBJ1-4,TRBV18,ASSQWENEKLF
TRBJ1-3,TRBV7-2,ASSLEFGNTIY
TRBJ2-4,TRBV19,ASSTTRANIQY
TRBJ2-3,TRBV5-4,ASSPMGTSGKN
TRBJ1-3,TRBV20-1,SALGTVSGNTIY
TRBJ1-2,TRBV16,ASSLSIIPNYGYT
TRBJ1-5,TRBV9,ASSRGGTNQPQH
TRBJ2-7,TRBV30,AWRTGQGAYEQY
TRBJ2-2,TRBV3-1,ASSHTGELF
TRBJ2-7,TRBV10-2,ASSAGGVYYEQY
TRBJ2-3,TRBV5-1,ASSLERRGPSDTQY
TRBJ2-1,TRBV24-1,ATSDPYNEQF
TRBJ1-2,TRBV28,ASSPGQKANYGYT
TRBJ2-7,TRBV20-1,SARDRAGAGIYEQY
TRBJ2-1,TRBV5-1,ASSLEGRYSYNEQF